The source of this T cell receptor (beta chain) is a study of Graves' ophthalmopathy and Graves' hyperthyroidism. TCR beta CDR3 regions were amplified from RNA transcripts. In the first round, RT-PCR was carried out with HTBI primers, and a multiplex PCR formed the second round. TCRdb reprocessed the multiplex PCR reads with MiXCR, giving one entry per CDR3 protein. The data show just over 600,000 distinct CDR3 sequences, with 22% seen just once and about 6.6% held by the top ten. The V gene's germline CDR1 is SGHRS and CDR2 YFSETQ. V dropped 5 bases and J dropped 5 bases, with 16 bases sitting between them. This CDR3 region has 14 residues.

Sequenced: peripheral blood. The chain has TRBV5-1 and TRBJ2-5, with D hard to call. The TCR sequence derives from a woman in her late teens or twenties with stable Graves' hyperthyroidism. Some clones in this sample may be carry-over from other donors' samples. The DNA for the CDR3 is TGCGCCAGCAGTCGCGATAGGACGGGCGAGACCCAGTACTTC. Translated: CASSRDRTGETQYF. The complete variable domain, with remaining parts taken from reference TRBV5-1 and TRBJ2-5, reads KAGVTQTPRYLIKTRGQQVTLSCSPISGHRSVSWYQQTPGQGLQFLFEYFSETQRNKGNFPGRFSGRQFSNSRSEMNVSTLELGDSALYLCASSRDRTGETQYFGPGTRLLVL.